These 31 T cell receptor beta chains originate from one sample sequenced in a study of control samples from healthy donors and cancer patients (dated by TCRdb to the early 2020s). Libraries were built with the immunoSEQ multiplex PCR assay. Entries here come from immuneACCESS through TCRdb and include only in-frame sequences with V and J called. Some clones fail to appear in such tables; in the studies checked, an unresolved V gene covers under half of the shortfall, and the cause of the remainder is unknown. Across this sample there are approximately 110,000 clones, with roughly 90% seen only once. The biggest ten clones account for roughly 15% of the sample. Sequencing input: blood. The receptors were sampled from a woman between 50 and 59 years old in good health.

This clone was observed a single time. V usage is TRBV5-1 and J usage is TRBJ1-4; D call uncertain. Germline V gene sequence: CDR1 SGHRS, CDR2 YFSETQ. Trimming left V 0 bases short and J 3 bases short, with 9 bases between. CDR3 length equals 15 residues. This chain's CDR3 is CASSLGAASNEKLFF. The CDR3, as DNA: TGCGCCAGCAGCTTGGGGGCAGCCTCTAATGAAAAACTGTTTTTT.

The chain links TRBV7-2 to TRBJ2-2; 7 positions match TRBD1. The CDR3 runs 15 residues. V shed 3 bases and J 2 bases; nucleotides not matched to a gene: 3. CDR1 and CDR2 from the germline V gene are SGHTA and FQGNSA. CDR3 region: CASSFRTGNTGELFF. As DNA, the CDR3 is TGTGCCAGCAGCTTCCGGACAGGCAACACCGGGGAGCTGTTTTTT.

The V gene is TRBV3-1 (or the pseudogene TRBV3-2), the J gene TRBJ1-1; D call uncertain. The CDR3 runs 17 residues. With 0 bases removed from V and 5 bases from J, the gap between germline ends came to 19 bases. Germline V gene sequence: CDR1 LGHDT, CDR2 YNNKEL (reference sequence). The CDR3 protein is CASSQDGIRSGSTEAFF. The CDR3 DNA reads TGTGCCAGCAGCCAAGATGGTATTCGCTCGGGATCAACTGAAGCTTTCTTT.

V and J are TRBV5-6 and TRBJ1-2, with D possibly matching TRBD1 (5 bases). V was cut by 0 bases and J by 2 bases, with 5 bases left in between. The germline gives CDR1 SGHDT, CDR2 YYEEEE. The CDR3 spans 13 residues. The CDR3 protein is CASSLGQNYGYTF. The CDR3 DNA is TGTGCCAGCAGCTTGGGACAGAACTATGGCTACACCTTC.

V usage is TRBV5-4 and J usage is TRBJ2-2, with D possibly matching TRBD2 (5 bases). The CDR3 has 14 amino acids. Trimming took 4 bases from V and 10 from J, leaving 17 bases between them. The germline CDR1 and CDR2 sequences are SGHNT and YYREEE (reference sequence). CDR3 protein: CASSPDWYREELFF. The CDR3 DNA is TGTGCCAGCAGCCCTGACTGGTACCGGGAGGAGCTGTTTTTT.

The genes are TRBV23-1 and TRBJ2-2; TRBD2 matches 10 bases. TRBV23-1 is flagged as an ORF with uncertain function. The CDR3 spans 15 residues. V lost 4 bases and J lost 5; bases outside the gene matches: 4. The CDR3 is CASSRASGRTGELFF. DNA of the CDR3: TGCGCCAGCAGTCGGGCTAGCGGGAGAACCGGGGAGCTGTTTTTT.

On this clone: One end of the junction does not line up with germline, which may come from a read error. As DNA, the CDR3 is TGCGCCAGCAGTGAGTACCGAAACTATGGCTACGCCTTC. Encoded protein: CASSEYRNYGYAF. The rearrangement uses TRBV10-2 and TRBJ1-2; D not resolved. CDR3 length: 13 residues. Germline CDR1 WSHSY, CDR2 SAAADI.

V is TRBV10-1 and J is TRBJ2-7; 9 bases are shared with TRBD2. The CDR3 totals 14 residues. Per the germline V gene, CDR1 is WNHNN and CDR2 is SYGVQD (reference sequence). V gave up 3 bases and J gave up 3 bases; unmatched junction bases: 3. The CDR3 bases are TGCGCCAGCAGTGACGGGACTAGCATCTACGAGCAGTACTTC. Its protein is CASSDGTSIYEQYF.

The CDR3 region is CASGPSGNTIYF. Written as DNA, the CDR3 is TGTGCCAGCGGGCCGTCCGGAAACACCATATATTTT. J is TRBJ1-3 and V is TRBV7-9; no definite D call. V lost 8 bases and J lost 4, with 9 bases in between. The CDR3 contains 12 residues. The germline gives CDR1 SEHNR, CDR2 FQNEAQ (reference sequence).

The chain employs TRBV29-1 and TRBJ2-1; D call uncertain. The CDR3 extends over 14 amino acids. V shed 7 bases and J shed 1 base, with 14 bases lying between them. The germline V gene encodes CDR1 SQVTM and CDR2 ANQGSEA. The CDR3 sequence is CSGTRPLSYNEQFF. The DNA for the CDR3 is TGCAGCGGAACTCGGCCCTTATCCTACAATGAGCAGTTCTTC.

This clone was observed once. The V and J genes are TRBV7-9 and TRBJ2-5; TRBD1 agrees at 9 bases. Trimming removed 11 bases from V and 1 base from J; junction bases left unmatched: 8. The CDR3 spans 14 residues. Germline V lookup: CDR1 SEHNR, CDR2 FQNEAQ (reference sequence). The CDR3 coding sequence is TGTGCCGGAGTGTTGGGACAGGGCCAAGAGACCCAGTACTTC. Its protein product is CAGVLGQGQETQYF.

The chain joins TRBV10-1 to TRBJ2-3, with D uncertain. The CDR3 runs to 13 residues. CDR1 and CDR2 from the germline V gene are WNHNN and SYGVQD (reference sequence). V lost 5 bases to trimming and J lost 0 bases, with 6 bases between them. CDR3 in DNA: TGCGCCAGCAGTCCAGCTAGCACAGATACGCAGTATTTT. Its protein product is CASSPASTDTQYF.

This sequence joins TRBV9 and TRBJ2-5; D is uncertain. The germline V and J ends were trimmed by 2 bases and 2 bases, with 10 bases remaining between them. The CDR3 extends over 14 amino acids. The germline gives CDR1 SGDLS, CDR2 YYNGEE. CDR3 sequence: CASSVRAQQETQYF. The CDR3 nucleotides read TGTGCCAGCAGCGTGAGAGCGCAGCAAGAGACCCAGTACTTC. The entire variable domain, with the rest obtained from reference TRBV9 and TRBJ2-5, is as follows: DSGVTQTPKHLITATGQRVTLRCSPRSGDLSVYWYQQSLDQGLQFLIQYYNGEERAKGNILERFSAQQFPDLHSELNLSSLELGDSALYFCASSVRAQQETQYFGPGTRLLVL.

The rearrangement links TRBV11-2 to TRBJ2-7, with D hard to call. Germline V gene data show CDR1 as SGHAT and CDR2 as FQNNGV. This CDR3 comprises 14 residues. The germline V and J ends were trimmed by 1 base and 8 bases, with 15 bases remaining between them. As DNA, the CDR3 is TGTGCCAGCAGCTTAGTGGCGGATATCGCTAAGCAGTACTTC. Translation gives CASSLVADIAKQYF.

This clone was picked up one time. The chain has TRBV7-3 and TRBJ2-7; D is unresolved. With 1 base removed from V and 3 bases from J, the gap between germline ends came to 10 bases. In germline, CDR1 is SGHTA, CDR2 FQGTGA. The CDR3 spans 14 residues. The CDR3 sequence is CASSLNGGNYEQYF. Here the CDR3 DNA reads TGTGCCAGCAGCTTAAACGGCGGAAACTACGAGCAGTACTTC.

This clone was detected a few times. This chain joins TRBV10-1 and TRBJ2-2; D is uncertain. Trimming left V 2 bases short and J 4 bases short, with 8 bases between. This CDR3 has 14 residues. Germline CDR1 is WNHNN and CDR2 is SYGVQD (reference sequence). CDR3 amino acids: CASSEGRGTGELFF. CDR3 nucleotide sequence: TGCGCCAGCAGTGAGGGTCGCGGCACCGGGGAGCTGTTTTTT.

This clone was observed once. This rearrangement joins TRBV28 to TRBJ2-7, with 11 bases that match TRBD2. V was clipped by 5 bases and J by 7 bases; unmatched bases: 22. The CDR3 has 19 amino acids. From germline, CDR1 is MDHEN and CDR2 SYDVKM. The CDR3 bases are TGTGCCAGCAGTAAACCCTTGGGGGCACTAGCGGGAGAGGCTTGGGAGCAGTACGTC. Encoded protein: CASSKPLGALAGEAWEQYV.

This clone showed up just a few times. The chain joins TRBV30 to TRBJ1-5; 11 bases fit TRBD1. V was pared by 3 bases and J by 7 bases, with 5 bases of the junction left unmatched. The germline CDR1 and CDR2 sequences are GTSNPN and SVGIG (reference sequence). The CDR3 has 14 amino acids. The CDR3 nucleotides are TGTGCCTGGAGCAAAGGGACAGGGGGACAGCCCCAGCATTTT. As protein: CAWSKGTGGQPQHF.

The chain employs TRBV5-1 and TRBJ1-1; TRBD1 aligns across 11 bases. V lost 4 bases to trimming and J lost 1 base; unmatched junction nucleotides: 6. Germline V gene data show CDR1 as SGHRS and CDR2 as YFSETQ. The CDR3 runs to 16 residues. CDR3 residues: CASSVRTGGANTEAFF. The CDR3 region has the DNA TGCGCCAGCAGCGTTAGGACAGGGGGCGCGAACACTGAAGCTTTCTTT.

The rearrangement joins TRBV19 to TRBJ1-2; perhaps TRBD1 as D (6 bases). CDR1 is LNHDA, CDR2 SQIVND, per germline (reference sequence). The CDR3 is 16 residues long. V dropped 6 bases and J dropped 0 bases, with 17 bases sitting between them. As DNA, the CDR3 is TGTGCCAGTAGCCATAGACAGGCGTACGCTAACTATGGCTACACCTTC. Translating it yields CASSHRQAYANYGYTF.

The chain employs TRBV2 and TRBJ1-2, with 10 bases lining up with TRBD1. Losses at the gene ends were 6 bases for V and 0 bases for J; bases not matched to a gene: 4. The CDR3 is 15 residues long. The germline CDR1 and CDR2 sequences are SNHLY and FYNNEI. CDR3 DNA: TGTGCCAGCAGGGGGGACAGGGGCGCTAACTATGGCTACACCTTC. Amino acids: CASRGDRGANYGYTF.

The CDR3 bases are TGTGCCAGCAGCTCTTGGTCAATATTCACCGGGGAGCTGTTTTTT. Translation gives CASSSWSIFTGELFF. The chain carries TRBV7-2 and TRBJ2-2; no clear D. Trimming shortened V by 4 bases and J by 4 bases, and 13 bases separated the two germline ends. The CDR3 has 15 amino acids. Looked up from germline, CDR1 is SGHTA and CDR2 is FQGNSA.

The chain has TRBV11-3 and TRBJ2-7, with D perhaps matching TRBD2 (7 bases). The CDR3 totals 16 residues. V lost 3 bases and J 2 bases, leaving 17 bases between the germline ends. Germline CDR1 is SGHNT and CDR2 is YENEEA. CDR3: CASSFRRGLIPYEQYF. CDR3 nucleotide sequence: TGTGCCAGCAGCTTTCGGCGGGGGCTGATACCCTACGAGCAGTACTTC.

The rearrangement joins TRBV5-8 to TRBJ1-1, with D unclear. Trimming took 2 bases from V and 4 from J, leaving 12 bases between them. CDR1 SGHTS and CDR2 YDEGEE come from the germline V gene. CDR3 length equals 14 residues. The CDR3 nucleotides are TGTGCCAGCAGCTTACTACTGAAGAGCACTGAAGCTTTCTTT. Protein: CASSLLLKSTEAFF.

The rearrangement joins TRBV6-1 to TRBJ1-1; TRBD1 agrees at 9 bases. The CDR3 is 14 amino acids. Looked up from germline, CDR1 is MNHNS and CDR2 is SASEGT. The J segment lost 5 bases and the V segment lost 7 bases, leaving 8 bases of the junction unmatched. CDR3 sequence reads: CASIKQGARTEAFF. The CDR3 nucleotides are TGTGCCAGCATTAAACAGGGGGCGCGTACTGAAGCTTTCTTT.

This rearrangement joins TRBV19 to TRBJ1-1, with no clear D. The CDR3 contains 15 residues. Germline loops: CDR1 LNHDA, CDR2 SQIVND (reference sequence). V gave up 3 bases and J gave up 2 bases, with 13 bases separating them. The CDR3 region is CASSILRDYNTEAFF. The CDR3 DNA follows: TGTGCCAGTAGTATCTTACGGGATTACAACACTGAAGCTTTCTTT.

V and J are TRBV2 and TRBJ1-1; perhaps TRBD1 as D (6 bases). Between the trimmed V and J ends, which lost 8 bases and 2 bases, there was a span of 12 bases. The CDR3 loop spans 13 amino acids. In germline, CDR1 is SNHLY, CDR2 FYNNEI. CDR3 nucleotides: TGTGCCAGCGGGGGGGCGGCAAACACTGAAGCTTTCTTT. Translation gives CASGGAANTEAFF.

The rearrangement links TRBV4-1 to TRBJ1-4; maybe TRBD1 (6 bases). The CDR3 length is 15 residues. Germline lookup yields CDR1 MGHRA and CDR2 YSYEKL. Between the trimmed V and J ends, which lost 3 bases and 5 bases, there was a span of 13 bases. CDR3 protein: CASSQPWQGNEKLFF. The CDR3 nucleotides are TGCGCCAGCAGCCAGCCTTGGCAGGGGAATGAAAAACTGTTTTTT.

V and J are TRBV11-2 and TRBJ2-7; D possibly corresponds to TRBD2 (6 bases). Germline V CDR1 and CDR2: SGHAT, FQNNGV. CDR3 length equals 15 residues. The ends were cut back, 4 bases at V and 2 bases at J, with 15 bases in the middle. DNA for the CDR3: TGTGCCAGCAGCTCCCAACGTGGGAGGACCTACGAGCAGTACGTC. The encoded protein is CASSSQRGRTYEQYV.

The V gene is TRBV10-3, the J gene TRBJ2-1; the D is unclear. The CDR3 has 11 residues. V dropped 8 bases and J dropped 8 bases, with 10 bases sitting between them. The germline V gene has CDR1 ENHRY and CDR2 SYGVKD. CDR3 in amino acids: CAIYVSDEQFF. In DNA, the CDR3 is TGTGCCATCTATGTCTCAGATGAGCAGTTCTTC.

CDR3 bases: TGTGCCAGCAGCCGCAAGGATGGCTACACCTTC. This codes for CASSRKDGYTF. V and J are TRBV7-9 and TRBJ1-2; no clear D gene. The CDR3 loop spans 11 amino acids. Germline V lookup: CDR1 SEHNR, CDR2 FQNEAQ (reference sequence). V shed 5 bases and J shed 6 bases, with 7 bases lying between them.